This TCR beta chain was found in a study of blood T cell repertoires in COVID-19. Overall study: COVID-19 samples from acute and convalescent phases originated in the United States, Italy and Spain. T cells, B-cell-depleted T cells, or PBMCs provided the cDNA or gDNA that served as material.

This CDR3 has 15 amino acids. Germline lookup yields CDR1 GTSNPN and CDR2 SVGIG (reference sequence). V lost 1 base to trimming and J lost 1 base, with 12 bases between them. Sequenced by immunoSEQ multiplex PCR; TCRdb stores in-frame clones only, minus some. The sample has 300,000 to 450,000 clones; about 87% are singletons. Seattle cases were enrolled at active infection and followed longitudinally. This clone is a singleton in its sample. The source of this sequence is a woman in her 30s with COVID-19, enrolled during active disease. Specimen: peripheral blood. The chain uses TRBV30 and TRBJ2-3, with TRBD2 as a possible D gene (5 bases). As DNA, the CDR3 is TGTGCCTGGAGTGGGAGATGGACTGGCACAGATACGCAGTATTTT. Translated, it gives CAWSGRWTGTDTQYF.